This T cell receptor beta chain was sequenced during a study of CD8+ T cells in alopecia areata. Study-level information: Treated patients swallowed 5 to 10 mg of oral tofacitinib twice daily.

Extracted from the samples, RNA was reverse transcribed into cDNA to serve as the sequencing template. Sequenced by immunoSEQ multiplex PCR; TCRdb stores in-frame clones only, minus some. The sample lists 70,000 or so clones; over 25% were seen once. Treatment: oral pan-JAK inhibitor, 5-10 mg twice daily. PBMCs were stained for CD3, CD4 and CD8, and CD4+ and CD8+ T cells were sorted. The source is a human donor with alopecia areata. Sequencing was performed on CD8+ T cells sorted from blood, taken at week 4, from a patient treated with tofacitinib.

CDR3 sequence: CASSTETGQNTEAFF. The CDR3 DNA is TGCGCCAGCAGCACAGAGACAGGGCAGAACACTGAAGCTTTCTTT. The V and J genes are TRBV4-1 and TRBJ1-1, with 7 positions matching TRBD1. Germline CDR1 is MGHRA and CDR2 is YSYEKL. The CDR3 is made up of 15 amino acids. Trimming took 5 bases from V and 1 from J; bases not matched to a gene: 7.